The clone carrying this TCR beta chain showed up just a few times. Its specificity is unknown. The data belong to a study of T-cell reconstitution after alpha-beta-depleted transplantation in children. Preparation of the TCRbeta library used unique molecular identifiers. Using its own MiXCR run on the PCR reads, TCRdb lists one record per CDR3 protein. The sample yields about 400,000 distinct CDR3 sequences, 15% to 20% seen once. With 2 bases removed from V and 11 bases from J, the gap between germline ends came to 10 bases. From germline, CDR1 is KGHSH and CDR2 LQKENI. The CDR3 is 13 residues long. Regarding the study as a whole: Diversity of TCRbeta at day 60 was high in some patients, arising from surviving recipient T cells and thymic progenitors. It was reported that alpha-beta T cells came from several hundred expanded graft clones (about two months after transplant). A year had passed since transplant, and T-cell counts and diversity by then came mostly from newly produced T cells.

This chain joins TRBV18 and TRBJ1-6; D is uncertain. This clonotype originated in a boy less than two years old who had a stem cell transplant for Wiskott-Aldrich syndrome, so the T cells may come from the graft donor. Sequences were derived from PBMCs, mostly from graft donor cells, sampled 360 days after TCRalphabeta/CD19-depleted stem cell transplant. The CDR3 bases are TGTGCCAGCTCACCAGCGCCATTAGCACCCCTCCACTTT. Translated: CASSPAPLAPLHF.